This T cell receptor (beta chain) was found in a study of monozygotic twins with inflammatory bowel disease. Used for each TCR library was approximately 3.5 ug of total RNA. Reprocessing the 5' RACE reads, TCRdb reports a single entry for every CDR3 protein and omits DNA. This specimen shows 150,000 to 200,000 distinct CDR3 sequences; the ten leading clones hold less than 8%. Per germline, CDR1 MNHEY and CDR2 SMNVEV (reference sequence). The length of the CDR3 is 18 residues. The chain links TRBV27 to TRBJ2-6; TCRdb lists TRBD2, though no DNA is available to test this call. Sequencing input: blood. The TCR originated in a human donor with ulcerative colitis or Crohn's disease, or a healthy co-twin of an affected twin (not recorded which). CDR3 residues: CASSLSGGGLSGANVLTF.